These 17 T cell receptor beta chains came from one sample sequenced in a study of OX40 agonist ivuxolimab in advanced cancers. TCRdb's table, derived via immunoSEQ multiplex PCR, lists solely in-frame clones and lacks some. The sample includes about 40,000 clones, approximately 90% of them seen just once. Material: CD4+ or CD8+ T cells sorted from blood, obtained in a trial of the OX40 agonist ivuxolimab. These receptors all stem from an adult with an advanced solid tumor such as melanoma, head and neck, liver or kidney cancer.

The chain recombines TRBV19 with TRBJ2-7; 11 positions agree with TRBD2. This CDR3 spans 15 amino acids. Germline CDR1 is LNHDA and CDR2 is SQIVND (reference sequence). With 4 bases clipped from V and 4 bases from J, the junction kept 6 bases outside the gene matches. CDR3 sequence (DNA): TGTGCCAGTAGTACGTTGATAGCGGGAGGGTACGAGCAGTACTTC. This gives the protein CASSTLIAGGYEQYF.

The genes are TRBV5-4 and TRBJ1-2; no reliable D call. Germline V gene data show CDR1 as SGHNT and CDR2 as YYREEE (reference sequence). Trimming took off 1 base at V and 4 bases at J, with 8 bases between the two ends. The CDR3 consists of 13 residues. This chain's CDR3 is CASSLPPFYGYTF. The CDR3 nucleotides read TGTGCCAGCAGCTTGCCCCCCTTCTATGGCTACACCTTC.

In this sample, this clone turned up a few times. The J gene is TRBJ1-1, the V gene TRBV6-5; D unresolved. CDR3 size: 12 residues. Trimming removed 2 bases at V and 6 bases at J, with 7 bases between. Germline CDR1 reads MNHEY; CDR2 reads SVGAGI. In DNA form, the CDR3 reads TGTGCCAGCAGTTACATTGGGGCTGAAGCTTTCTTT. Translating gives CASSYIGAEAFF.

The V and J genes are TRBV5-5 and TRBJ2-2, with 12 bases identical to TRBD2. V lost 4 bases and J lost 5; bases outside the gene matches: 9. The length of the CDR3 is 17 residues. Germline-derived CDR1 and CDR2 are SGHKS and YYEKEE (reference sequence). In nucleotides, the CDR3 is TGTGCCAGCAGCCCTCCGACTAGCGGGAGTGGTACCGGGGAGCTGTTTTTT. Its protein is CASSPPTSGSGTGELFF.

The chain joins TRBV5-8 to TRBJ2-7; no reliable D call. The length of the CDR3 is 14 residues. CDR1 and CDR2 from the germline V gene are SGHTS and YDEGEE. The V gene lost 1 base and the J gene lost 2 bases, with 10 bases spanning the gap. CDR3 DNA: TGTGCCAGCAGCTTGAGCGACAACACCTACGAGCAGTACTTC. Encoded protein: CASSLSDNTYEQYF.

The rearrangement uses TRBV28 and TRBJ2-1, with D uncertain. Trimming pared 1 base from V and 9 bases from J, leaving 16 bases between. Germline CDR1 MDHEN, CDR2 SYDVKM. The CDR3 totals 15 residues. The CDR3 DNA follows: TGTGCCAGCAGTTTATTAGGCCCCCTAGGCGGTGAGCAGTTCTTC. Translating it yields CASSLLGPLGGEQFF. The complete variable domain, with remaining parts taken from reference TRBV28 and TRBJ2-1, reads DVKVTQSSRYLVKRTGEKVFLECVQDMDHENMFWYRQDPGLGLRLIYFSYDVKMKEKGDIPEGYSVSREKKERFSLILESASTNQTSMYLCASSLLGPLGGEQFFGPGTRLTVL.

V is TRBV28 and J is TRBJ2-7; 7 bases are shared with TRBD2. This CDR3 spans 14 amino acids. The germline V gene encodes CDR1 MDHEN and CDR2 SYDVKM. V lost 5 bases to trimming and J lost 2 bases; unmatched junction nucleotides: 6. The CDR3 here is CASSPPGTTYEQYF. CDR3 sequence (DNA): TGTGCCAGCAGTCCTCCCGGGACTACCTACGAGCAGTACTTC.

This chain joins TRBV28 and TRBJ2-3; the D is unclear. CDR1 MDHEN and CDR2 SYDVKM come from the germline V gene. Between the trimmed V and J ends, which lost 10 bases and 2 bases, there was a span of 7 bases. This CDR3 is 11 amino acids long. The CDR3 protein is CATLATDTQYF. The DNA for the CDR3 is TGTGCCACCTTAGCCACAGATACGCAGTATTTT.

This chain joins TRBV2 and TRBJ1-4; maybe TRBD1 (5 bases). Germline V CDR1 and CDR2: SNHLY, FYNNEI. V lost 8 bases and J 8 bases, leaving 18 bases between the germline ends. This CDR3 comprises 14 residues. CDR3 amino acids: CASFGTDEQEKLFF. CDR3 nucleotides: TGTGCCAGCTTCGGGACCGATGAGCAGGAAAAACTGTTTTTT.

The chain is built from TRBV28 and TRBJ2-1; either TRBD1 or TRBD2 may fit D (5 bases each). Trimming shortened V by 10 bases and J by 4 bases, and 23 bases separated the two germline ends. CDR3 length equals 16 residues. Looked up from germline, CDR1 is MDHEN and CDR2 is SYDVKM. CDR3 amino acids: CAINGLKGALYNEQFF. In nucleotides, the CDR3 is TGTGCCATCAATGGACTCAAAGGGGCCCTATACAATGAGCAGTTCTTC.

This clone was recorded once. This chain connects TRBV5-1 to TRBJ1-1; D might be TRBD1 (5 bases). This CDR3 spans 15 amino acids. V was shortened by 4 bases and J by 2 bases, with 15 bases between the two germline ends. CDR1 is SGHRS and CDR2 is YFSETQ in the germline V gene. CDR3 coding DNA: TGCGCCAGCAGCGGCTGGAGGGACGGCAACACTGAAGCTTTCTTT. It is translated as CASSGWRDGNTEAFF.

The sample holds a few counts of this clone. CDR3 sequence: CASSDGVVWSGAGYTF. CDR3 DNA: TGTGCCAGCAGCGATGGGGTAGTATGGAGCGGAGCTGGCTACACCTTC. This chain uses TRBV9 with TRBJ1-2; D ambiguous. The CDR3 runs 16 residues. CDR1 SGDLS and CDR2 YYNGEE come from the germline V gene. V was clipped by 3 bases and J by 7 bases, with 22 bases between them.

The chain recombines TRBV27 with TRBJ1-5; D unresolved. This CDR3 spans 13 amino acids. Germline CDR1 is MNHEY and CDR2 is SMNVEV (reference sequence). The V and J ends lost 8 bases and 7 bases respectively, with 15 bases between them. The CDR3 DNA reads TGTGCCAGCTACGAGGGATTGGGACAGCCCCAGCATTTT. Encoded protein: CASYEGLGQPQHF.

The chain has TRBV7-2 and TRBJ2-7, with 10 nucleotides matching TRBD2. V was pared by 5 bases and J by 2 bases, with 3 bases of the junction left unmatched. The germline CDR1 and CDR2 sequences are SGHTA and FQGNSA. The CDR3 extends over 14 amino acids. The CDR3 loop reads CASSQLAGPYEQYF. The DNA of the CDR3 is TGTGCCAGCAGCCAACTAGCGGGGCCCTACGAGCAGTACTTC.

The J gene is TRBJ2-2, the V gene TRBV5-4, with D tentatively TRBD2 (6 bases). This CDR3 comprises 14 residues. Germline loops: CDR1 SGHNT, CDR2 YYREEE (reference sequence). V lost 5 bases and J 4 bases, leaving 12 bases between the germline ends. CDR3 region: CASSSGLLTGELFF. Here the CDR3 DNA reads TGTGCCAGCAGTTCGGGACTCCTCACCGGGGAGCTGTTTTTT.

This chain links TRBV29-1 with TRBJ2-7; D is ambiguous. V was pared by 4 bases and J by 6 bases, with 19 bases between. The CDR3 runs to 14 residues. Germline lookup yields CDR1 SQVTM and CDR2 ANQGSEA. The CDR3 region has the DNA TGCAGCGTTGCGGATAGCTCCCTATCGGGCGAGCAGTACTTC. This encodes CSVADSSLSGEQYF.

The chain carries TRBV29-1 and TRBJ2-7; D gene ambiguous. The CDR3 loop spans 13 amino acids. Trimming took 3 bases from V and 2 from J, leaving 11 bases between them. The V gene's germline CDR1 is SQVTM and CDR2 ANQGSEA. CDR3 loop: CSVESGEAYEQYF. CDR3 coding DNA: TGCAGCGTTGAGTCAGGAGAAGCCTACGAGCAGTACTTC.